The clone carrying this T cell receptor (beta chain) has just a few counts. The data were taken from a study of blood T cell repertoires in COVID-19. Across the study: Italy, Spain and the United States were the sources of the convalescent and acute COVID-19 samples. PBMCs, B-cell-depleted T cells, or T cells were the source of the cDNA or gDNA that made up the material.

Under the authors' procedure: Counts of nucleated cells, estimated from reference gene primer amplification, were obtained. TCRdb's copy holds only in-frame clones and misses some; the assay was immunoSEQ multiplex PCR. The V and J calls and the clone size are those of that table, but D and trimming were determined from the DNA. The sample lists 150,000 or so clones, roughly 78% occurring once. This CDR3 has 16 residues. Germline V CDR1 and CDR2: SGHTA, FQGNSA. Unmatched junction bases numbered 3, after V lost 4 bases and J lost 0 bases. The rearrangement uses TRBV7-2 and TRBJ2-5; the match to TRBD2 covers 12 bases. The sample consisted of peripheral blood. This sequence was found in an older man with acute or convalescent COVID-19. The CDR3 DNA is TGTGCCAGCAGCTCTACTAGCGGGGGGAACCAAGAGACCCAGTACTTC. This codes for CASSSTSGGNQETQYF.